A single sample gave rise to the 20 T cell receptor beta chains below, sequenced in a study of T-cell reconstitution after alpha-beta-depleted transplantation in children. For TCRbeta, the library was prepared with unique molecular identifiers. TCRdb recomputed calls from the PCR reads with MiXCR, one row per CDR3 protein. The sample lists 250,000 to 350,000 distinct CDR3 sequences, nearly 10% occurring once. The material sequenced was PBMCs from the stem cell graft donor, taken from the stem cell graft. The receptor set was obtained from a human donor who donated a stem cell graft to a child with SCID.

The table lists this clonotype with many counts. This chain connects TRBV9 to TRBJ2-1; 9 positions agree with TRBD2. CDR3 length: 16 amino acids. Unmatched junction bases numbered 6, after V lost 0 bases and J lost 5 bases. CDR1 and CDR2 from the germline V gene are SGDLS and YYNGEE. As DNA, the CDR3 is TGTGCCAGCAGCGTAGACGCGGGGGGGCCTCACAATGAGCAGTTCTTC. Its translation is CASSVDAGGPHNEQFF.

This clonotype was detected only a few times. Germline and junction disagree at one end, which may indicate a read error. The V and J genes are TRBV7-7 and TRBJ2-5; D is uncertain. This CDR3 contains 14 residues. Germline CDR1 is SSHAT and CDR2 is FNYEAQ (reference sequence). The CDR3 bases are TGTGCTAGCAGCTTAGCCCTCAGGCAAGAGACCCAGTACTTC. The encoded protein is CASSLALRQETQYF.

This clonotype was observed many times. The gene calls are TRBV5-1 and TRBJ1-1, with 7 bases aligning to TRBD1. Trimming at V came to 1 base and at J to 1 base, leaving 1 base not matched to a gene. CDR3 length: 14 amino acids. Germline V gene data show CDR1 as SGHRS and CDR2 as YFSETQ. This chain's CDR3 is CASSLRGQNTEAFF. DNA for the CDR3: TGCGCCAGCAGCTTGAGGGGGCAGAACACTGAAGCTTTCTTT.

The CDR3, as DNA: TGCAGTGCTAGTCTCGTAGGCGCCAAAAACATTCAGTACTTC. Translation gives CSASLVGAKNIQYF. The chain combines TRBV20-1 with TRBJ2-4; D is uncertain. Trimming took 3 bases from V and 1 from J, leaving 10 bases between them. Per the germline V gene, CDR1 is DFQATT and CDR2 is SNEGSKA (reference sequence). The CDR3 length is 14 residues.

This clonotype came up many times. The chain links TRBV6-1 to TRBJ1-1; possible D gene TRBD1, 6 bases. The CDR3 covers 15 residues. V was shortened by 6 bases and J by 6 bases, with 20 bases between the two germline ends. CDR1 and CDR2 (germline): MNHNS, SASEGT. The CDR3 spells CASRPVGAGVAEAFF. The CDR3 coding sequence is TGTGCCAGCAGGCCTGTGGGGGCTGGGGTCGCTGAAGCTTTCTTT.

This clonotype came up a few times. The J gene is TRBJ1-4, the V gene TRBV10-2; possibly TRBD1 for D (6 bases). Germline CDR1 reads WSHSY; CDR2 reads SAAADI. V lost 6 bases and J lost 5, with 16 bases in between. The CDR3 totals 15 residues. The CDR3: CASRLTGLPNEKLFF. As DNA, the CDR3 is TGCGCCAGCAGATTGACAGGTTTACCGAATGAAAAACTGTTTTTT.

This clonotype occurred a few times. The CDR3 loop reads CASSPIVLAGVTDTQYF. CDR3 DNA: TGCGCCAGCAGCCCGATTGTACTAGCGGGGGTTACAGATACGCAGTATTTT. The V gene is TRBV5-1, the J gene TRBJ2-3; TRBD2 agrees at 11 bases. Germline V gives CDR1 SGHRS, CDR2 YFSETQ. Losses at the gene ends were 4 bases for V and 3 bases for J; bases not matched to a gene: 10. There are 17 residues in the CDR3.

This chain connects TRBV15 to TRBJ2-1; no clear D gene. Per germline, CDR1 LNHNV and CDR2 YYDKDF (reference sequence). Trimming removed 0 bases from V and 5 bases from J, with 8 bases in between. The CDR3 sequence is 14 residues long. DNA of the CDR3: TGTGCCACCAGCAGAGAGGTGAAAGACAATGAGCAGTTCTTC. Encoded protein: CATSREVKDNEQFF.

The CDR3 coding sequence is TGCAGTGCTAGATCTACAGGGCGCGAGCAGTACTTC. Amino acids: CSARSTGREQYF. The rearrangement uses TRBV20-1 and TRBJ2-7; maybe TRBD1 (6 bases). V lost 2 bases and J 6 bases, leaving 11 bases between the germline ends. This CDR3 has 12 amino acids. Germline V gene data show CDR1 as DFQATT and CDR2 as SNEGSKA (reference sequence).

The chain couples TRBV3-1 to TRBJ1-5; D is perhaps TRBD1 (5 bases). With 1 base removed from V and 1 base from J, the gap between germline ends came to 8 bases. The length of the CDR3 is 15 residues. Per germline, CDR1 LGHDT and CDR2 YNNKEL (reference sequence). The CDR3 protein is CASSQGGTSNQPQHF. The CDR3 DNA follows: TGTGCCAGCAGCCAAGGGGGGACGAGCAATCAGCCCCAGCATTTT.

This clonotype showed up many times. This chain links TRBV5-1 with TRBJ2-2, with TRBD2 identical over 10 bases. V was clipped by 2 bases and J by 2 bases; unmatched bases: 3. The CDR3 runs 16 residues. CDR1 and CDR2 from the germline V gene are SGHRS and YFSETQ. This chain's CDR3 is CASSLRTSGNTGELFF. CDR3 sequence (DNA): TGCGCCAGCAGCTTAAGGACTAGCGGAAACACCGGGGAGCTGTTTTTT.

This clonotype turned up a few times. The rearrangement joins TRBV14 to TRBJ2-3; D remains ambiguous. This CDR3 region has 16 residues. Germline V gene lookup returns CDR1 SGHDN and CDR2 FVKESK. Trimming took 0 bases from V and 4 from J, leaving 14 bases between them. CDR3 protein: CASSQDRVALADTQYF. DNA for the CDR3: TGTGCCAGCAGCCAAGATAGGGTCGCTTTGGCAGATACGCAGTATTTT.

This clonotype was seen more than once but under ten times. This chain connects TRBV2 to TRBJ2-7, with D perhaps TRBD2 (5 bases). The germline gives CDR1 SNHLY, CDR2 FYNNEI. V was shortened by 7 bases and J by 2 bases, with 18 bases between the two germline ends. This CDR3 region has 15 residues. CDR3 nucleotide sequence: TGTGCCAGCAAAGATCCGACTAAGGGAGCCTACGAGCAGTACTTC. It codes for CASKDPTKGAYEQYF. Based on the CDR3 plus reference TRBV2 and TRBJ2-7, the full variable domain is EPEVTQTPSHQVTQMGQEVILRCVPISNHLYFYWYRQILGQKVEFLVSFYNNEISEKSEIFDDQFSVERPDGSNFTLKIRSTKLEDSAMYFCASKDPTKGAYEQYFGPGTRLTVT.

The CDR3 here is CATSRDSGWTRVGEQYF. CDR3 nucleotides: TGTGCCACCAGCAGAGATAGTGGCTGGACACGGGTCGGGGAGCAGTACTTC. The genes are TRBV15 and TRBJ2-7; D might be TRBD1 (5 bases). The CDR3 extends over 17 amino acids. Germline CDR1 is LNHNV and CDR2 is YYDKDF (reference sequence). The V end was cut by 0 bases, the J end by 7 bases, with 22 bases between.

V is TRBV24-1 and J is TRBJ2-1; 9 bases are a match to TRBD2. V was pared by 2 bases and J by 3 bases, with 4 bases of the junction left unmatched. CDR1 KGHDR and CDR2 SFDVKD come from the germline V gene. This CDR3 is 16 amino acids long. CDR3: CATSDSSGGIYNEQFF. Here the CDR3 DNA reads TGTGCCACCAGTGATTCCAGCGGGGGGATCTACAATGAGCAGTTCTTC.

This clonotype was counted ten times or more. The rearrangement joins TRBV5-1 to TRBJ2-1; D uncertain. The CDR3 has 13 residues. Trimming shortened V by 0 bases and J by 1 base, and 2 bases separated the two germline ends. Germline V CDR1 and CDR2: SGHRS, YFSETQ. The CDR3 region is CASSLDSYNEQFF. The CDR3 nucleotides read TGCGCCAGCAGCTTGGATTCCTACAATGAGCAGTTCTTC.

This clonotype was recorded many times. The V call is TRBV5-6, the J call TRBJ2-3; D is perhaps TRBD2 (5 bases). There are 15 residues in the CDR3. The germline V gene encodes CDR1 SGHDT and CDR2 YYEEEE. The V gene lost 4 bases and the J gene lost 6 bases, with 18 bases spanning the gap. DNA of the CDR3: TGTGCCAGCAGCCTACCGCACCCACGCGGGGATACGCAGTATTTT. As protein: CASSLPHPRGDTQYF.

CDR3 amino acids: CASSHPWTSGGQETQYF. CDR3 bases: TGTGCCAGCAGCCATCCTTGGACTAGCGGGGGACAAGAGACCCAGTACTTC. This chain connects TRBV3-1 to TRBJ2-5; 13 nucleotides match TRBD2. Germline trimming cut 3 bases from V and 2 bases from J; bases unmatched to any gene: 6. Germline CDR1 reads LGHDT; CDR2 reads YNNKEL (reference sequence). This CDR3 spans 17 amino acids.

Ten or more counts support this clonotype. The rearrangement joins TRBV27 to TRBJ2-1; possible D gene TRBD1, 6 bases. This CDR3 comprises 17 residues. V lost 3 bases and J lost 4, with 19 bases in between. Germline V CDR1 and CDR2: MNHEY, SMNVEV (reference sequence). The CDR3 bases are TGTGCCAGCAGTTTTAGTTGGACAGCCGGAGAGTACAATGAGCAGTTCTTC. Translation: CASSFSWTAGEYNEQFF.

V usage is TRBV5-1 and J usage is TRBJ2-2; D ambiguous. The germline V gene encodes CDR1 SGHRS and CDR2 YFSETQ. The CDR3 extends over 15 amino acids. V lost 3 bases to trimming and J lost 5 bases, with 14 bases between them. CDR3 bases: TGCGCCAGCAGCTGGCAGCCCTCTGGGACCGGGGAGCTGTTTTTT. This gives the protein CASSWQPSGTGELFF.